These 8 T cell receptor beta chains share one sample of origin, sequenced in a study of cytomegalovirus exposure and HLA in healthy donors. In the PCR, 60 Vbeta and 13 Jbeta primers were used. The method was immunoSEQ multiplex PCR; TCRdb's version includes in-frame clones alone and lacks a portion of them. The profile shows about 180,000 clones, about 77% of them singletons. The source material was PBMCs. Receptor source: a young woman in good health and CMV-seropositive.

The rearrangement uses TRBV14 and TRBJ2-3; TRBD1 agrees at 8 bases. Losses at the gene ends were 5 bases for V and 2 bases for J; bases not matched to a gene: 9. From germline, CDR1 is SGHDN and CDR2 FVKESK. The CDR3 sequence is 16 residues long. CDR3 region: CASSTYRGTTTDTQYF. DNA of the CDR3: TGTGCCAGCAGCACTTACAGGGGGACAACCACAGATACGCAGTATTTT.

This clone was seen once. This rearrangement joins TRBV5-6 to TRBJ1-2; possibly TRBD1 for D (6 bases). CDR1 and CDR2 (germline): SGHDT, YYEEEE. V was cut by 4 bases and J by 0 bases, with 10 bases left in between. The CDR3 runs 14 residues. The CDR3 bases are TGTGCCAGCAGCCCGGACAGTCCTAACTATGGCTACACCTTC. Its protein product is CASSPDSPNYGYTF.

The chain employs TRBV2 and TRBJ1-5, with TRBD1 matching 9 bases. The CDR3 is 16 residues long. The germline V gene has CDR1 SNHLY and CDR2 FYNNEI. Losses at the gene ends were 3 bases for V and 2 bases for J; bases not matched to a gene: 5. CDR3 DNA: TGTGCCAGCAGTGATACCGACAGGGGGGGCAATCAGCCCCAGCATTTT. Translated, it gives CASSDTDRGGNQPQHF.

The chain is built from TRBV7-9 and TRBJ1-4, with TRBD1 as a possible D gene (5 bases). V gave up 5 bases and J gave up 8 bases, with 18 bases separating them. Germline V lookup: CDR1 SEHNR, CDR2 FQNEAQ (reference sequence). The CDR3 loop spans 15 amino acids. CDR3 nucleotides: TGTGCCAGCAGCCGAGTAGACAGAAGGCGGGAAAAACTGTTTTTT. This codes for CASSRVDRRREKLFF.

The J gene is TRBJ1-1, the V gene TRBV18; TRBD1 matches 7 bases. The CDR3 runs 15 residues. The germline V gene encodes CDR1 KGHSH and CDR2 LQKENI. The J segment lost 1 base and the V segment lost 0 bases, leaving 2 bases of the junction unmatched. In DNA form, the CDR3 reads TGTGCCAGCTCACCACCTCGGGACAGGAACACTGAAGCTTTCTTT. Its translation: CASSPPRDRNTEAFF.

CDR3 nucleotide sequence: TGCGCCAGCAGGCCAACAGGGACCGGGGAGCTGTTTTTT. This gives the protein CASRPTGTGELFF. V gene TRBV5-1 combines with J gene TRBJ2-2; D perhaps matches TRBD1 (6 bases). V was cut by 5 bases and J by 5 bases, with 10 bases left in between. Germline loops: CDR1 SGHRS, CDR2 YFSETQ. The CDR3 runs 13 residues.

V usage is TRBV4-3 and J usage is TRBJ2-5; D is ambiguous. This CDR3 comprises 15 residues. Germline V CDR1 and CDR2: LGHNA, YSLEER. Trimming took off 7 bases at V and 10 bases at J, with 25 bases between the two ends. CDR3 bases: TGCGCCAGCACCCCTTCAGTCCGCAGCCGTGGAGACCAGTACTTC. This gives the protein CASTPSVRSRGDQYF.

A few counts support this clone. V gene TRBV7-2 combines with J gene TRBJ2-3; 9 nucleotides agree with TRBD2. This CDR3 is 17 amino acids long. Per germline, CDR1 SGHTA and CDR2 FQGNSA. V lost 5 bases, J lost 1 base, and 10 bases stayed unmatched. CDR3 amino acids: CASSLPLAGEGTDTQYF. The CDR3 DNA is TGTGCCAGCAGCCTACCGTTAGCGGGGGAGGGCACAGATACGCAGTATTTT. Complete variable domain (other parts from reference TRBV7-2 and TRBJ2-3): GAGVSQSPSNKVTEKGKDVELRCDPISGHTALYWYRQSLGQGLEFLIYFQGNSAPDKSGLPSDRFSAERTGGSVSTLTIQRTQQEDSAVYLCASSLPLAGEGTDTQYFGPGTRLTVL.